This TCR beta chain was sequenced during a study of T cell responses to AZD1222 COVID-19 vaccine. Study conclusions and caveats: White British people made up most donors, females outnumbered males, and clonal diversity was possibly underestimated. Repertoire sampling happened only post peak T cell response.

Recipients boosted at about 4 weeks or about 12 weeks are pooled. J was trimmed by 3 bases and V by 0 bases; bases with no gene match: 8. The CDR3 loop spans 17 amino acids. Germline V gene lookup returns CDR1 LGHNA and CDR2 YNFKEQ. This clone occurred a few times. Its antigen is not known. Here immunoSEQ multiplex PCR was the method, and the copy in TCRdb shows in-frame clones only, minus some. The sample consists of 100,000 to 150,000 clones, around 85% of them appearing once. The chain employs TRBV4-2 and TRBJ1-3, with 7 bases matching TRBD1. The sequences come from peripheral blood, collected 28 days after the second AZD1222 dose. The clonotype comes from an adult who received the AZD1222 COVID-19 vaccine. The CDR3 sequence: CASSQDPRQGGGNTIYF. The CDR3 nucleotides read TGTGCCAGCAGCCAAGATCCCCGACAGGGCGGTGGAAACACCATATATTTT.